This T cell receptor (beta chain) was profiled in a study of blood T cell repertoires in COVID-19. For the study at large: Both acute and convalescent COVID-19 samples were obtained from the United States, Italy and Spain. T cells, B-cell-depleted T cells, or PBMCs supplied cDNA or gDNA.

This clone appeared once. How the authors handled the data: From reference gene primer amplification, estimates of nucleated cell counts were derived. The repertoire was sequenced with immunoSEQ multiplex PCR; TCRdb's copy has only in-frame clones and lacks some. That table is the source of V, J and clone size, and D and trimming were worked out from the DNA. The table lists 150,000 to 200,000 clones, roughly 87% of them singletons, with about 1.9% in the top ten. This clonotype originated in a young man who had recovered from COVID-19. The sequenced material came from peripheral blood.

CDR3 loop: CASSRPDSYEQYF. The DNA of the CDR3 is TGTGCCAGCAGCCGACCGGACAGCTACGAGCAGTACTTC. This chain links TRBV5-4 with TRBJ2-7; the D gene is possibly TRBD1 (6 bases). In germline, CDR1 is SGHNT, CDR2 YYREEE (reference sequence). This CDR3 spans 13 amino acids. The V and J ends lost 4 bases and 3 bases respectively, with 11 bases between them.